The 32 T cell receptor beta chains in this list originate from one sample, sequenced in a study of Graves' ophthalmopathy and Graves' hyperthyroidism (dated by TCRdb to the late 2010s). Sequencing was performed on an Illumina HiSeq 2000. For repertoire sequencing, the TCR beta CDR3 regions were amplified from RNA transcripts. HTBI primers and the Qiagen OneStep RT-PCR kit were used in a first-round RT-PCR, which was followed by a second-round multiplex PCR, size selection and purification. TCRdb reran the public reads through fastp at Q25 and MiXCR, keeping productive beta chains. CDR3 protein duplicates are merged, each entry listing the most common genes and DNA. The sample table lists roughly 400,000 distinct CDR3 sequences, 15% of them with a count of one. About 7% of the sample is held by the ten biggest clonotypes. Specimen: peripheral blood. The receptors stem from a woman under 30 with stable Graves' hyperthyroidism. Donor details come from another sample of the same person, matched by shared clones.

This clonotype was picked up a small number of times. V is TRBV7-2 and J is TRBJ1-3; D is unclear. The germline CDR1 and CDR2 sequences are SGHTA and FQGNSA. V lost 3 bases to trimming and J lost 12 bases, with 15 bases between them. The CDR3 contains 13 residues. Here the CDR3 reads CASSFPLSDGIYF. As DNA, the CDR3 is TGTGCCAGCAGCTTCCCCCTCAGTGACGGCATATATTTT.

With regard to this clonotype: This may be a read error: a much more frequent sequence differs by one nucleotide. The V and J genes are TRBV2 and TRBJ2-7; D not resolved. V was trimmed by 7 bases and J by 0 bases, leaving 13 bases between them. Germline V gene data show CDR1 as SNHLY and CDR2 as FYNNEI. The CDR3 contains 14 residues. The CDR3 spells CASTADRSSYEQYV. The CDR3, as DNA: TGTGCCAGCACCGCGGACCGCAGCTCCTACGAGCAGTACGTC.

This clonotype was counted at least ten times. V and J are TRBV27 and TRBJ2-5; the D call may be TRBD1 or TRBD2 (5 bases each). Germline CDR1 is MNHEY and CDR2 is SMNVEV (reference sequence). The V and J ends lost 5 bases and 1 base respectively, with 20 bases between them. This CDR3 is built from 17 residues. In DNA, the CDR3 is TGTGCCAGCAGTCAGCGCCAAGCCAGGGACGGCCAAGAGACCCAGTACTTC. The encoded protein is CASSQRQARDGQETQYF.

The genes are TRBV11-1 and TRBJ2-7, with D perhaps matching TRBD1 or TRBD2 (5 bases each). The germline gives CDR1 SGHAT, CDR2 FQDESV (reference sequence). The CDR3 is 16 amino acids. V lost 0 bases and J 2 bases, leaving 14 bases between the germline ends. The chain's CDR3 is CASSLAAGRATYEQYF. The CDR3, as DNA: TGTGCCAGCAGCTTAGCGGCGGGCAGGGCCACCTACGAGCAGTACTTC.

The table lists this clonotype with many counts. CDR3 amino acids: CASSRDPVTGELFF. As DNA, the CDR3 is TGTGCCAGCAGCCGGGACCCCGTCACCGGGGAGCTGTTTTTT. The genes are TRBV7-9 and TRBJ2-2; D may be TRBD1 or TRBD2 (5 bases each). CDR1 and CDR2 (germline): SEHNR, FQNEAQ (reference sequence). This CDR3 is built from 14 residues. The ends were cut back, 5 bases at V and 4 bases at J, with 11 bases in the middle.

This clonotype occurred many times. The gene calls are TRBV28 and TRBJ1-1, with D unresolved. The CDR3 runs 13 residues. The germline V gene has CDR1 MDHEN and CDR2 SYDVKM. V lost 6 bases and J 0 bases, leaving 8 bases between the germline ends. Here the CDR3 DNA reads TGTGCCAGCAGGGACCAGTTGAACACTGAAGCTTTCTTT. It encodes CASRDQLNTEAFF.

This clonotype has at least ten counts. V usage is TRBV6-2 or TRBV6-3 and J usage is TRBJ1-6; no reliable D call. There are 13 residues in the CDR3. The V gene lost 2 bases and the J gene lost 9 bases, with 8 bases spanning the gap. Germline assignment: CDR1 MNHEY and CDR2 SVGEGT. This CDR3 reads CASSYQVGSPLHF. In DNA form, the CDR3 reads TGTGCCAGCAGTTACCAAGTGGGTTCACCCCTCCACTTT.

At least ten counts were recorded for this clonotype. V and J are TRBV6-1 and TRBJ1-1, with D unclear. The CDR3 runs 12 residues. The V gene's germline CDR1 is MNHNS and CDR2 SASEGT. The V and J ends lost 5 bases and 7 bases respectively, with 11 bases between them. The CDR3 nucleotides read TGTGCCAGCAGTCTCGGGATGGGTGAAGCTTTCTTT. Its protein product is CASSLGMGEAFF.

V and J are TRBV2 and TRBJ2-4; 8 bases fit TRBD1. With V trimmed by 4 bases and J by 4 bases, 6 bases remained unmatched. This CDR3 has 15 residues. The V gene's germline CDR1 is SNHLY and CDR2 FYNNEI. The CDR3 sequence is CASSGVHRGKNIQYF. The CDR3 DNA sequence: TGTGCCAGCAGTGGAGTCCACAGGGGGAAAAACATTCAGTACTTC.

This clonotype came up many times. CDR3 loop: CASTQWVQGPANYGYTF. The CDR3 DNA is TGTGCCAGCACCCAATGGGTACAGGGTCCCGCTAACTATGGCTACACCTTC. The V and J genes are TRBV6-4 and TRBJ1-2, with TRBD1 as a possible D gene (6 bases). V shed 7 bases and J shed 0 bases, with 21 bases lying between them. Germline CDR1 and CDR2: MRHNA and SNTAGT. The CDR3 covers 17 residues.

The rearrangement uses TRBV7-3 and TRBJ2-6, with D maybe TRBD1 (6 bases). Deletions cut 4 bases from V and 2 bases from J, with 12 bases between. CDR1 and CDR2 from the germline V gene are SGHTA and FQGTGA. The CDR3 has 16 amino acids. The DNA of the CDR3 is TGTGCCAGCAGCTCGGCCGGGACAACTGGGGCCAACGTCCTGACTTTC. Its protein product is CASSSAGTTGANVLTF.

V usage is TRBV12-3 or TRBV12-4 and J usage is TRBJ2-5; 10 positions agree with TRBD2. The CDR3 has 16 residues. V was pared by 10 bases and J by 4 bases, with 15 bases of the junction left unmatched. CDR3 bases: TGTGCCATCTCTCCAACCCCAGCGGGGGGGGGAGAGACCCAGTACTTC. It specifies CAISPTPAGGGETQYF.

This clonotype came up many times. A much bigger clone sits one base away, suggesting this may be a read error. The conserved phenylalanine or tryptophan normally closing the CDR3 is absent here, so this likely arose from a read error. This chain uses TRBV6-1 with TRBJ1-2; D gene unclear. Between the trimmed V and J ends, which lost 7 bases and 4 bases, there was a span of 7 bases. The germline V gene has CDR1 MNHNS and CDR2 SASEGT. The CDR3 length is 11 residues. CDR3 in amino acids: CASKQLYGYTS. As DNA, the CDR3 is TGTGCCAGCAAGCAGCTCTATGGCTACACCTCC.

This clonotype was seen repeatedly, ten times or more. V and J are TRBV11-3 and TRBJ1-1; D is unclear. The V gene's germline CDR1 is SGHNT and CDR2 YENEEA. Trimming removed 6 bases at V and 4 bases at J, with 18 bases between. There are 15 residues in the CDR3. CDR3 region: CASSQMGLYGTEAFF. The CDR3 DNA reads TGTGCCAGCAGTCAGATGGGGTTGTACGGCACTGAAGCTTTCTTT.

Many counts were recorded for this clonotype. The chain couples TRBV12-5 to TRBJ2-5, with D perhaps being TRBD1 or TRBD2 (6 bases each). This CDR3 spans 14 amino acids. V dropped 3 bases and J dropped 4 bases, with 12 bases sitting between them. From germline, CDR1 is LGHNT and CDR2 FRNRAP. In nucleotides, the CDR3 is TGTGCTAGTGGTTTTTGGGGGGCCGGAGAGACCCAGTACTTC. Its protein is CASGFWGAGETQYF. Looking up the rest from reference TRBV12-5 and TRBJ2-5 gives the full variable domain: DARVTQTPRHKVTEMGQEVTMRCQPILGHNTVFWYRQTMMQGLELLAYFRNRAPLDDSGMPKDRFSAEMPDATLATLKIQPSEPRDSAVYFCASGFWGAGETQYFGPGTRLLVL.

This clonotype has a count of ten or more. The chain has TRBV4-1 and TRBJ2-7; 7 bases are a match to TRBD2. The V and J ends lost 4 bases and 6 bases, in that order; junction bases with no gene match: 6. CDR3 length equals 13 residues. CDR1 is MGHRA, CDR2 YSYEKL, per germline. CDR3 sequence reads: CASSRAGRSEQYF. DNA of the CDR3: TGCGCCAGCAGCCGAGCGGGGCGCAGCGAGCAGTACTTC.

This clonotype was found a few times. The chain links TRBV11-1 to TRBJ2-7; D is perhaps TRBD1 or TRBD2 (5 bases each). This CDR3 region has 16 residues. The V gene lost 4 bases and the J gene lost 0 bases, with 16 bases spanning the gap. Germline V gene sequence: CDR1 SGHAT, CDR2 FQDESV (reference sequence). The CDR3 here is CASSSTFGTASYEQYF. Written as DNA, the CDR3 is TGTGCCAGCAGCTCCACATTCGGGACGGCCTCCTACGAGCAGTACTTC.

This clonotype showed up just a few times. This chain connects TRBV12-3 or TRBV12-4 to TRBJ2-7; TRBD1 aligns across 7 bases. The CDR3 is 13 amino acids. V was pared by 11 bases and J by 3 bases, with 10 bases of the junction left unmatched. The CDR3, as DNA: TGTGCCTGTTCCGGGACAGTGGGCTACGAGCAGTACTTC. This translates into CACSGTVGYEQYF.

The chain uses TRBV10-3 and TRBJ2-7, with D tentatively TRBD2 (6 bases). Germline CDR1 reads ENHRY; CDR2 reads SYGVKD. Trimming removed 4 bases from V and 0 bases from J, with 13 bases in between. The CDR3 runs 15 residues. CDR3 DNA: TGTGCCATCAGTGCCGGCGGGGACTCCTCCTACGAGCAGTACTTC. This sequence encodes CAISAGGDSSYEQYF.

Ten or more counts support this clonotype. The rearrangement joins TRBV19 to TRBJ1-1; a weak D match, TRBD1 (6 bases). Germline loops: CDR1 LNHDA, CDR2 SQIVND (reference sequence). With 5 bases removed from V and 5 bases from J, the gap between germline ends came to 18 bases. The length of the CDR3 is 15 residues. The CDR3 here is CASSPFNGGGTEAFF. CDR3 DNA sequence: TGTGCCAGTAGTCCCTTTAACGGGGGCGGGACTGAAGCTTTCTTT.

Ten or more counts support this clonotype. The chain carries TRBV7-2 and TRBJ2-5, with 12 bases matching TRBD2. The germline V gene has CDR1 SGHTA and CDR2 FQGNSA. The CDR3 spans 14 residues. J was trimmed by 5 bases and V by 5 bases; bases with no gene match: 3. In DNA form, the CDR3 reads TGTGCCAGCAGCCCTAGCGGGGGGGTCGAGACCCAGTACTTC. Its protein is CASSPSGGVETQYF.

This clonotype was found many times. The chain is built from TRBV14 and TRBJ1-6; D remains unclear. Germline V gene sequence: CDR1 SGHDN, CDR2 FVKESK. The CDR3 totals 14 residues. V was cut by 0 bases and J by 6 bases, with 6 bases left in between. DNA for the CDR3: TGTGCCAGCAGCCAAGATTTGGTTAATTCACCCCTCCACTTT. Encoded protein: CASSQDLVNSPLHF.

The chain couples TRBV7-3 to TRBJ2-2; 10 bases fit TRBD2. CDR1 and CDR2 (germline): SGHTA, FQGTGA. J was trimmed by 4 bases and V by 5 bases; bases with no gene match: 10. The length of the CDR3 is 17 residues. The CDR3 region has the DNA TGTGCCAGCAGCCCCGCCCGGCTAGCGGGGGTCACCGGGGAGCTGTTTTTT. Amino acid sequence: CASSPARLAGVTGELFF.

This clonotype was seen ten or more times. The CDR3 region has the DNA TGTGCCAGCACCGGGGACCTCACTGAAGCTTTCTTT. Residues: CASTGDLTEAFF. The rearrangement uses TRBV12-3 or TRBV12-4 and TRBJ1-1; a weak D match, TRBD1 (5 bases). The germline V and J ends were trimmed by 7 bases and 4 bases, with 10 bases remaining between them. The CDR3 has 12 residues.

The chain joins TRBV21-1 to TRBJ2-3; TRBD2 was called by the table and not checked on the DNA. TRBV21-1 is shown as a pseudogene. The CDR3 is 19 residues long. The CDR3 is CASSTETSGGLTGTDTQYF. The CDR3 coding sequence is TGTGCCAGCAGCACTGAGACTAGCGGGGGCCTAACGGGTACAGATACGCAGTATTTT.

As concerns this clonotype: This clone may be a read error of a much larger clone one base away. The chain has TRBV7-9 and TRBJ2-5, with D possibly matching TRBD1 (6 bases). Germline loops: CDR1 SEHNR, CDR2 FQNEAQ (reference sequence). The V gene lost 3 bases and the J gene lost 3 bases, with 14 bases spanning the gap. This CDR3 is built from 15 residues. In DNA form, the CDR3 reads TGTGCCAGCAGCTTTTCTCAGGGGCCCAAAGAGACCCAGTACTTC. This translates into CASSFSQGPKETQYF.

This clonotype was seen at least ten times. V and J are TRBV12-3 or TRBV12-4 and TRBJ1-1, with TRBD1 as a possible D gene (5 bases). This CDR3 spans 14 amino acids. V lost 5 bases to trimming and J lost 6 bases, with 16 bases between them. The CDR3 nucleotides are TGTGCCAGCAGTACGGGACCGATGTTCGCTGAAGCTTTCTTT. Translated: CASSTGPMFAEAFF.

Many counts were recorded for this clonotype. CDR3 in DNA: TGTGCCAGCAGTAGGGGTATTCTGTACGAGCAGTACTTC. Translated: CASSRGILYEQYF. V usage is TRBV2 and J usage is TRBJ2-7, with D tentatively TRBD1 (5 bases). The germline V gene encodes CDR1 SNHLY and CDR2 FYNNEI. CDR3 length: 13 amino acids. The V end lost 5 bases, the J end lost 4 bases, and 12 bases lay between the germline ends.

The V and J genes are TRBV12-3 or TRBV12-4 and TRBJ2-5, with a tentative D call TRBD1 (5 bases). V lost 7 bases, J lost 5 bases, and 14 bases lay in between. This CDR3 comprises 13 residues. This chain's CDR3 is CASTLGLVETQYF. DNA of the CDR3: TGTGCCAGCACTTTGGGGCTAGTGGAGACCCAGTACTTC.

This clonotype was recorded many times. The gene calls are TRBV5-6 and TRBJ2-5; D is uncertain. Germline CDR1 is SGHDT and CDR2 is YYEEEE. This CDR3 spans 11 amino acids. Trimming pared 4 bases from V and 3 bases from J, leaving 4 bases between. CDR3 bases: TGTGCCAGCAGCCGGAAAGAGACCCAGTACTTC. It is translated as CASSRKETQYF.

The V gene is TRBV6-4, the J gene TRBJ2-2; no clear D gene. The V gene's germline CDR1 is MRHNA and CDR2 SNTAGT. The CDR3 covers 13 residues. Trimming shortened V by 5 bases and J by 1 base, and 5 bases separated the two germline ends. CDR3 DNA: TGTGCCAGCAGTATGAAGAACACCGGGGAGCTGTTTTTT. Its protein is CASSMKNTGELFF.

This clonotype was detected ten times or more. The rearrangement links TRBV7-2 to TRBJ2-7; tentatively, D is TRBD1 or TRBD2 (5 bases each). The CDR3 sequence is 13 residues long. From germline, CDR1 is SGHTA and CDR2 FQGNSA. The V end was cut by 0 bases, the J end by 5 bases, with 8 bases between. CDR3: CASSLAGRNEQYF. The CDR3, as DNA: TGTGCCAGCAGCTTAGCGGGACGCAACGAGCAGTACTTC. Supplemented by reference TRBV7-2 and TRBJ2-7, the full variable domain reads GAGVSQSPSNKVTEKGKDVELRCDPISGHTALYWYRQSLGQGLEFLIYFQGNSAPDKSGLPSDRFSAERTGGSVSTLTIQRTQQEDSAVYLCASSLAGRNEQYFGPGTRLTVT.